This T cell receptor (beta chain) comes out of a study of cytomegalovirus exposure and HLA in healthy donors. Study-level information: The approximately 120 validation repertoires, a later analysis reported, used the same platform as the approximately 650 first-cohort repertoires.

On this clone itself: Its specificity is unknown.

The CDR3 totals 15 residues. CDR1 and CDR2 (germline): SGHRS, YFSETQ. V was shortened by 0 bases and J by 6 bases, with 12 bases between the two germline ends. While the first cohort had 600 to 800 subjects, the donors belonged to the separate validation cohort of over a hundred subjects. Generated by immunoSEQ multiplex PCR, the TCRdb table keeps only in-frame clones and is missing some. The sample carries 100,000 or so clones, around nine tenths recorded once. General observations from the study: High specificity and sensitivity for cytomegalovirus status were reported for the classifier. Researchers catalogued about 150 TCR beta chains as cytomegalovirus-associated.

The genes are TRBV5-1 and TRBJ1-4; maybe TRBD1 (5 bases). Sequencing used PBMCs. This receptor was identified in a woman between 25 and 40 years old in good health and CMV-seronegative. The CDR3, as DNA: TGCGCCAGCAGCTTGGCCTCTGGGGGGGATGAAAAACTGTTTTTT. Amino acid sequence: CASSLASGGDEKLFF.